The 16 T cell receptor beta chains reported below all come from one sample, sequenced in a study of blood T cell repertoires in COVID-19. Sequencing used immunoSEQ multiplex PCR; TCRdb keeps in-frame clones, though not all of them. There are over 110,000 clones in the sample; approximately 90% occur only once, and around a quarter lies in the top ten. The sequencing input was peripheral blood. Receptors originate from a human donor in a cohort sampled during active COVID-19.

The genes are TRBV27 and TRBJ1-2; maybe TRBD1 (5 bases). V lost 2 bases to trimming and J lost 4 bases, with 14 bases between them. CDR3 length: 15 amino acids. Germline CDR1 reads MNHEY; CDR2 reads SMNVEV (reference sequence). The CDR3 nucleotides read TGTGCCAGCAGTTTAAATGGGGCATATATCTATGGCTACACCTTC. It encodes CASSLNGAYIYGYTF.

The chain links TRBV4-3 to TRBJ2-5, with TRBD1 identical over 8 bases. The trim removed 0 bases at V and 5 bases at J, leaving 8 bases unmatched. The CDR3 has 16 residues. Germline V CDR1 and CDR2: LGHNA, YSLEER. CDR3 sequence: CASSQELSGGLETQYF. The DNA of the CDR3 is TGCGCCAGCAGCCAAGAATTGTCAGGGGGCCTTGAGACCCAGTACTTC.

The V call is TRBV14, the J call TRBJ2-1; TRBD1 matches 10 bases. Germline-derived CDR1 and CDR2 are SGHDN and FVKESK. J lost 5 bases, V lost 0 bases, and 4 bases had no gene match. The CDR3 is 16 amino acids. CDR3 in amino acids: CASSQDPGQGDNEQFF. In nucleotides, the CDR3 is TGTGCCAGCAGCCAAGACCCCGGACAGGGGGACAATGAGCAGTTCTTC.

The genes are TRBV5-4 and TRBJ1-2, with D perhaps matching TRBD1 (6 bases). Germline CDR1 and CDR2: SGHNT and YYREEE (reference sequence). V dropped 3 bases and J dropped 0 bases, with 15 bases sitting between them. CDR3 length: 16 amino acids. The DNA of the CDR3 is TGTGCCAGCAGCTCACTAGGGGGTAGATCTAACTATGGCTACACCTTC. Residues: CASSSLGGRSNYGYTF.

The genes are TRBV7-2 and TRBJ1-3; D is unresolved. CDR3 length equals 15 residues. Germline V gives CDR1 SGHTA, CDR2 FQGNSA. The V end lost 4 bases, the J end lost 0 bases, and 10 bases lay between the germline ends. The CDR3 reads CASSSPGNSGNTIYF. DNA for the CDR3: TGTGCCAGCAGCTCGCCCGGGAACTCTGGAAACACCATATATTTT.

The CDR3: CASRSAGGHPGELFF. The CDR3 coding sequence is TGTGCCAGCAGGTCAGCGGGGGGACACCCCGGGGAGCTGTTTTTT. This chain connects TRBV2 to TRBJ2-2; TRBD2 matches 9 bases. Germline V gene lookup returns CDR1 SNHLY and CDR2 FYNNEI. The V and J ends lost 6 bases and 6 bases, in that order; junction bases with no gene match: 8. The CDR3 is 15 amino acids.

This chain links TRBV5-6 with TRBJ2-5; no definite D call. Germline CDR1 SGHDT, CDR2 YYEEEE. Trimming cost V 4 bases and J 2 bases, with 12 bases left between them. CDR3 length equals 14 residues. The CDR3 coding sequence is TGTGCCAGCAGCCTACCCACAGTGCAAGAGACCCAGTACTTC. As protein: CASSLPTVQETQYF. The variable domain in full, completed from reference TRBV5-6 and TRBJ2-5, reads DAGVTQSPTHLIKTRGQQVTLRCSPKSGHDTVSWYQQALGQGPQFIFQYYEEEERQRGNFPDRFSGHQFPNYSSELNVNALLLGDSALYLCASSLPTVQETQYFGPGTRLLVL.

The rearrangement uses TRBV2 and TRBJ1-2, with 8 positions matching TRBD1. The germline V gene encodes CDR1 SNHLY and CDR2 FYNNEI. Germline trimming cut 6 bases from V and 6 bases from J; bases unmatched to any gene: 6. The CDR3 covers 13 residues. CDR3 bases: TGTGCCAGCAGGACACAGGGGGTCCATGGCTACACCTTC. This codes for CASRTQGVHGYTF.

This CDR3 reads CASSISGTLQYEQYF. The CDR3 DNA reads as TGTGCCAGTAGTATATCCGGGACACTACAATACGAGCAGTACTTC. The chain combines TRBV19 with TRBJ2-7, with a tentative D call TRBD1 (6 bases). Germline V lookup: CDR1 LNHDA, CDR2 SQIVND (reference sequence). This CDR3 is 15 amino acids long. Trimming pared 2 bases from V and 4 bases from J, leaving 15 bases between.

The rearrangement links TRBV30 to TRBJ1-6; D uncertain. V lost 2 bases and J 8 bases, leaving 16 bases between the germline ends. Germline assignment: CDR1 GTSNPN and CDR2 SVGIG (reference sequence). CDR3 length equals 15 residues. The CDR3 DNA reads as TGTGCCTGGAGTCCAGCTATCTCCCGGGATTCACCCCTCCACTTT. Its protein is CAWSPAISRDSPLHF.

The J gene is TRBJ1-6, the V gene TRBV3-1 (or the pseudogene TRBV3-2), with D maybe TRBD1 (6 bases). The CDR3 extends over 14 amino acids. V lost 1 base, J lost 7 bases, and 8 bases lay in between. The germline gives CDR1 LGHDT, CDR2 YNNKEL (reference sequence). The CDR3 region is CASSQGGLNSPLHF. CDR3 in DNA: TGTGCCAGCAGCCAAGGGGGGCTGAATTCACCCCTCCACTTT.

The CDR3 spells CASSLDTGTAYGYTF. The CDR3 nucleotides read TGTGCCAGCAGCTTAGATACCGGGACAGCTTATGGCTACACCTTC. This chain uses TRBV11-2 with TRBJ1-2, with 7 positions matching TRBD1. Germline CDR1 and CDR2: SGHAT and FQNNGV. Trimming removed 0 bases from V and 5 bases from J; junction bases left unmatched: 6. CDR3 size: 15 residues.

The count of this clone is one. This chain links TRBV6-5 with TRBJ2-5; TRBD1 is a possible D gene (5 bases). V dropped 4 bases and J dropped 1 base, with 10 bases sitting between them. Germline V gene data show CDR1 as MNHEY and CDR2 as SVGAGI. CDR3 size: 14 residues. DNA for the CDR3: TGTGCCAGCAGTTTAACCGACAGCCAAGAGACCCAGTACTTC. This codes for CASSLTDSQETQYF.

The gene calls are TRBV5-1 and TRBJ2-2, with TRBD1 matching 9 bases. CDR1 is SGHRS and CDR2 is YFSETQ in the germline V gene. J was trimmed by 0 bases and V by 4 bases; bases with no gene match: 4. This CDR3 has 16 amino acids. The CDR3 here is CASSANRGPNTGELFF. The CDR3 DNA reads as TGCGCCAGCAGCGCAAACAGGGGGCCGAACACCGGGGAGCTGTTTTTT.

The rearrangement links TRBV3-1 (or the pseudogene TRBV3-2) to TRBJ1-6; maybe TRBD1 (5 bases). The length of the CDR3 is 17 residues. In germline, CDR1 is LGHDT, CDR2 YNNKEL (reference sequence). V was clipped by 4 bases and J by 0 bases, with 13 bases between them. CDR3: CASSPGRGSSYNSPLHF. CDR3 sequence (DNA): TGTGCCAGCAGCCCGGGACGGGGGAGCTCCTATAATTCACCCCTCCACTTT.

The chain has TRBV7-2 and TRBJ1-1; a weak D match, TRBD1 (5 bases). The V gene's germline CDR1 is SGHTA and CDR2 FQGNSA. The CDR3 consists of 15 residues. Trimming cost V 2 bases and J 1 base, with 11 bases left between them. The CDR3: CASSLMRGSNTEAFF. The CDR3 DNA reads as TGTGCCAGCAGCTTAATGCGGGGCTCGAACACTGAAGCTTTCTTT.